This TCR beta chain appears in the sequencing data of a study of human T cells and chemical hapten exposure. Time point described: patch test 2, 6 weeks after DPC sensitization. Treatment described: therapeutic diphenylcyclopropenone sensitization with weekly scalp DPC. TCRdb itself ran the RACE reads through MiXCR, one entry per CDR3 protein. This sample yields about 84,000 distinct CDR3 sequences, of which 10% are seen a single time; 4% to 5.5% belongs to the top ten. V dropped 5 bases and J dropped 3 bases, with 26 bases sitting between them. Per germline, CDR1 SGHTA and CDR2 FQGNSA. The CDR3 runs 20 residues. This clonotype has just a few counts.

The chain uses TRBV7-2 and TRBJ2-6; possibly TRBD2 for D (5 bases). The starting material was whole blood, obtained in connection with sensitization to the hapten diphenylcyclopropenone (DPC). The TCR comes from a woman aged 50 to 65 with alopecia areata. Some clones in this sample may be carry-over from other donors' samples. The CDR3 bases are TGTGCCAGCAGCCCCCGAGGTGGGCTAGCAGACCTCTTTGGGGCCAACGTCCTGACTTTC. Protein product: CASSPRGGLADLFGANVLTF.